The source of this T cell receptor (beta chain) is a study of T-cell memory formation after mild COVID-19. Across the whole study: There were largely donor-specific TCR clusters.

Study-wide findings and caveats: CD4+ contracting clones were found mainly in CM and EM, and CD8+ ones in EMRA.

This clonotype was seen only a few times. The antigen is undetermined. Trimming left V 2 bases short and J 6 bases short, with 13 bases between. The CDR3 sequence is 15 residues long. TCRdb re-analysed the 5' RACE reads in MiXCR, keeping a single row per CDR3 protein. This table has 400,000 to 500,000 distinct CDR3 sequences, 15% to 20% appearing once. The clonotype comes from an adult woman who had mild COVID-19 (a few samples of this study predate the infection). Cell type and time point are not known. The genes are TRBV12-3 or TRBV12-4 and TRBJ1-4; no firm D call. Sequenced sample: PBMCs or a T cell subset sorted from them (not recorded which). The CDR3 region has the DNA TGTGCCAGCAGTTTATCGGGGAGGAACTATGAAAAACTGTTTTTT. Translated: CASSLSGRNYEKLFF.